This T cell receptor (beta chain) was sequenced during a study of blood T cell repertoires in COVID-19. Study summary: Some COVID-19 samples were acute and others convalescent; all came from the United States, Italy and Spain. Sources were T cells, B-cell-depleted T cells, or PBMCs; the material itself was cDNA or gDNA.

Original handling: Reference gene primer amplification in the assay estimated nucleated cell counts. Method: immunoSEQ multiplex PCR; TCRdb's copy keeps in-frame clones and lacks some. V and J calls and clone size are copied from that table; D and trimming were computed from the DNA. The sample consists of tens of thousands of clones, around 91% of them appearing once. Germline CDR1 and CDR2: MDHEN and SYDVKM. V lost 5 bases and J lost 4, with 23 bases in between. CDR3 length: 17 residues. V is TRBV28 and J is TRBJ1-1; D gene ambiguous. The sequenced sample was peripheral blood. The sequence came from a human donor in a cohort sampled during active COVID-19. The CDR3 reads CASSPALLGFAGTEAFF. CDR3 nucleotides: TGTGCCAGCAGTCCCGCCCTTCTAGGGTTTGCGGGCACTGAAGCTTTCTTT.